These T cell receptor beta chains were read from a single sample in a study of blood T cell repertoires in COVID-19. The table came from immunoSEQ multiplex PCR; TCRdb's copy has only in-frame clones and leaves some out. The table records some 160,000 clones, roughly 84% of them present only once. Sequenced input: peripheral blood. The receptor source for this set is a man in his 70s with active or convalescent COVID-19. The CDR3 runs from the conserved cysteine through the conserved F or W. Fields, in order: D gene, clone size, J gene, V gene, CDR3 DNA, CDR3 protein. The D gene is left open where the match is weak. For some rows the clone size is stated as once, few or many, or as a class when expanded; others skip it.

D gene: TRBD1; clone size: -; J gene: TRBJ1-1; V gene: TRBV18; CDR3 DNA: TGTGCCAGCTCACCGAACAGGGGAACGTTCATGGCTTTCTTT; CDR3 protein: CASSPNRGTFMAFF
D gene: TRBD1; clone size: -; J gene: TRBJ1-2; V gene: TRBV5-1; CDR3 DNA: TGCGCCAGCAGCTTGTCGGGACAGAATCCTTATGGCTACACCTTC; CDR3 protein: CASSLSGQNPYGYTF
D gene: TRBD1; clone size: -; J gene: TRBJ2-7; V gene: TRBV7-2; CDR3 DNA: TGTGCCAGCAGCCCCCAGGGGGTGTCCCTCGCCGAGCAGTACTTC; CDR3 protein: CASSPQGVSLAEQYF
D gene: TRBD1; clone size: few; J gene: TRBJ1-4; V gene: TRBV2; CDR3 DNA: TGTGCCAGCAGGGGACAGCTGGCCGAAAAACTGTTTTTT; CDR3 protein: CASRGQLAEKLFF
D gene: TRBD2; clone size: -; J gene: TRBJ2-5; V gene: TRBV6-6; CDR3 DNA: TGTGCCAGCAGCCTCGGAGTGGGGGGGTACCAAGAGACCCAGTACTTC; CDR3 protein: CASSLGVGGYQETQYF
D gene: -; clone size: few; J gene: TRBJ1-1; V gene: TRBV18; CDR3 DNA: TGTGCCAGCTCACTCAACGGGGGGACTGAAGCTTTCTTT; CDR3 protein: CASSLNGGTEAFF
D gene: TRBD2; clone size: -; J gene: TRBJ2-1; V gene: TRBV30; CDR3 DNA: TGTGCCTGGAGTGTAGGGGTAGCGGGAGTAAGTGGGTGGGAGTTCTTC; CDR3 protein: CAWSVGVAGVSGWEFF
D gene: TRBD1; clone size: -; J gene: TRBJ1-1; V gene: TRBV5-4; CDR3 DNA: TGTGCCAGCAGCTCCGGGACAGGGGTCACGACTGAAGCTTTCTTT; CDR3 protein: CASSSGTGVTTEAFF
D gene: TRBD1; clone size: -; J gene: TRBJ2-5; V gene: TRBV5-1; CDR3 DNA: TGCGCCAGCAGCTTTGACAGGGGGCCGAAGACCCAGTACTTC; CDR3 protein: CASSFDRGPKTQYF
D gene: -; clone size: -; J gene: TRBJ2-1; V gene: TRBV19; CDR3 DNA: TGTGCCAGTAGCACAGGGCTGGATGAGCAGTTCTTC; CDR3 protein: CASSTGLDEQFF
D gene: -; clone size: -; J gene: TRBJ1-2; V gene: TRBV6-2/TRBV6-3; CDR3 DNA: TGTGCCAGCAGCCGACCCGGAGACTTAACGGTTGGCTACACCTTC; CDR3 protein: CASSRPGDLTVGYTF
D gene: -; clone size: -; J gene: TRBJ1-3; V gene: TRBV6-2/TRBV6-3; CDR3 DNA: TGTGCCAGCAGTTACGGGCTATCTGGAAACACCATATATTTT; CDR3 protein: CASSYGLSGNTIYF
D gene: TRBD2; clone size: -; J gene: TRBJ2-1; V gene: TRBV7-3; CDR3 DNA: TGTGCCAGCAACCTAGCGGGAGGGAACAATGAGCAGTTCTTC; CDR3 protein: CASNLAGGNNEQFF
D gene: TRBD1; clone size: once; J gene: TRBJ1-3; V gene: TRBV18; CDR3 DNA: TGTGCCAGCTCTCTAAACAGGGGGCCCACTGGAAACACCATATATTTT; CDR3 protein: CASSLNRGPTGNTIYF
D gene: -; clone size: once; J gene: TRBJ2-2; V gene: TRBV4-1; CDR3 DNA: TGCGCCAGCAGCCAAGAACCCAGGTCCACCGGGGAGCTGTTTTTT; CDR3 protein: CASSQEPRSTGELFF
D gene: TRBD2; clone size: -; J gene: TRBJ2-3; V gene: TRBV29-1; CDR3 DNA: TGCAGCGTTGAGGGGGCGCCTAGCGGGGTCACAGATACGCAGTATTTT; CDR3 protein: CSVEGAPSGVTDTQYF
D gene: -; clone size: -; J gene: TRBJ2-7; V gene: TRBV10-3; CDR3 DNA: TGTGCCATCAGTGAGGCAAGGGGGTTTAGGGCATCCTACGAGCAGTACTTC; CDR3 protein: CAISEARGFRASYEQYF
D gene: -; clone size: -; J gene: TRBJ2-7; V gene: TRBV28; CDR3 DNA: TGTGCCAGCAGTTTGGAGGTTACGGCCTACGAGCAGTACTTC; CDR3 protein: CASSLEVTAYEQYF
D gene: -; clone size: -; J gene: TRBJ2-7; V gene: TRBV9; CDR3 DNA: TGTGCCAGCAGCGTCGGACTACAGGGGGAGCAGTACTTC; CDR3 protein: CASSVGLQGEQYF
D gene: TRBD2; clone size: -; J gene: TRBJ2-7; V gene: TRBV7-2; CDR3 DNA: TGTGCCAGCAGCTCACCAGGCGGGGGGTCAAGATTAACCTACGAGCAGTACTTC; CDR3 protein: CASSSPGGGSRLTYEQYF
D gene: -; clone size: -; J gene: TRBJ1-2; V gene: TRBV3-1/TRBV3-2; CDR3 DNA: TGTGCCAGCAGCCAGAACGTTCGGGGTTATGGCTACACCTTC; CDR3 protein: CASSQNVRGYGYTF
D gene: TRBD1; clone size: once; J gene: TRBJ2-2; V gene: TRBV27; CDR3 DNA: TGTGCCAGCCAATCCAGACAGGGTCTTGGCACCGGGGAGCTGTTTTTT; CDR3 protein: CASQSRQGLGTGELFF
D gene: TRBD1; clone size: -; J gene: TRBJ1-2; V gene: TRBV5-6; CDR3 DNA: TGTGCCAGCAGCCCCAGGGGGCAGGTCTATGGCTACACCTTC; CDR3 protein: CASSPRGQVYGYTF
D gene: -; clone size: -; J gene: TRBJ1-2; V gene: TRBV28; CDR3 DNA: TGTGCCAGCAGTTACGGACAGAACTATGGCTACACCTTC; CDR3 protein: CASSYGQNYGYTF
D gene: -; clone size: -; J gene: TRBJ2-7; V gene: TRBV7-9; CDR3 DNA: TGTGCCAGCAGCCCCTCCAGGGCACCAGGGGTTTACGAGCAGTACTTC; CDR3 protein: CASSPSRAPGVYEQYF
D gene: -; clone size: once; J gene: TRBJ1-2; V gene: TRBV28; CDR3 DNA: TGTGCCAGCACCCCATTTAGAATGGTTGGCTATGGCTACACCTTC; CDR3 protein: CASTPFRMVGYGYTF
D gene: -; clone size: -; J gene: TRBJ1-2; V gene: TRBV28; CDR3 DNA: TGTGCCAGCAGTCTGACAGGCCCGGTAATCTATGGCTACACCTTC; CDR3 protein: CASSLTGPVIYGYTF
D gene: -; clone size: -; J gene: TRBJ2-5; V gene: TRBV6-2/TRBV6-3; CDR3 DNA: TGTGCCAGCAGTTACCCCGACAGCCAAGAGACCCAGTACTTC; CDR3 protein: CASSYPDSQETQYF
D gene: TRBD1; clone size: few; J gene: TRBJ1-2; V gene: TRBV19; CDR3 DNA: TGTGCCAGTAGCCCGGGTGGAACAGGGGGGAGCTATGGCTACACCTTC; CDR3 protein: CASSPGGTGGSYGYTF
D gene: -; clone size: -; J gene: TRBJ1-1; V gene: TRBV11-2; CDR3 DNA: TGTGCCAGCAAATTTGAGTATAGGAACACTGAAGCTTTCTTT; CDR3 protein: CASKFEYRNTEAFF
D gene: -; clone size: -; J gene: TRBJ1-1; V gene: TRBV15; CDR3 DNA: TGTGCCACCAGCAGACGGGGGGACACTGAAGCTTTCTTT; CDR3 protein: CATSRRGDTEAFF
D gene: TRBD1; clone size: -; J gene: TRBJ2-7; V gene: TRBV5-1; CDR3 DNA: TGCGCCAGCAACCTACAGGGGGCCCTGGACGAGCAGTACTTC; CDR3 protein: CASNLQGALDEQYF
D gene: -; clone size: -; J gene: TRBJ2-7; V gene: TRBV7-9; CDR3 DNA: TGTGCCAGCAGTACGGGACAAGTCGTGTCACACGAGCAGTACTTC; CDR3 protein: CASSTGQVVSHEQYF
D gene: TRBD1; clone size: -; J gene: TRBJ1-6; V gene: TRBV6-2/TRBV6-3; CDR3 DNA: TGTGCCAGCAGTCCCCGGACAGGGAATTCACCCCTCCACTTT; CDR3 protein: CASSPRTGNSPLHF
D gene: -; clone size: once; J gene: TRBJ2-5; V gene: TRBV6-5; CDR3 DNA: TGTGCCAGCAGTTACTCAGCCTACCAAGAGACCCAGTACTTC; CDR3 protein: CASSYSAYQETQYF
D gene: TRBD1; clone size: -; J gene: TRBJ2-7; V gene: TRBV7-9; CDR3 DNA: TGTGCCAGCAGCTTATCGCGACAGGGGCGTTCCGACGAGCAGTACTTC; CDR3 protein: CASSLSRQGRSDEQYF
D gene: TRBD2; clone size: -; J gene: TRBJ2-1; V gene: TRBV7-8; CDR3 DNA: TGTGCCAGCAGCTCCCAGCGGGAGAGAGCCTACAATGAGCAGTTCTTC; CDR3 protein: CASSSQRERAYNEQFF
D gene: TRBD1; clone size: -; J gene: TRBJ1-1; V gene: TRBV6-1; CDR3 DNA: TGTGCCAGCAGTGAAGGGGACAGAAGGCTTGAAGCTTTCTTT; CDR3 protein: CASSEGDRRLEAFF
D gene: TRBD1; clone size: -; J gene: TRBJ1-2; V gene: TRBV27; CDR3 DNA: TGTGCCAGCAGACCGACAGGGAACTATGGCTACACCTTC; CDR3 protein: CASRPTGNYGYTF
D gene: TRBD1; clone size: -; J gene: TRBJ1-5; V gene: TRBV28; CDR3 DNA: TGTGCCAGCAGTCAGCAGGGGGCTAACAATCAGCCCCAGCATTTT; CDR3 protein: CASSQQGANNQPQHF
D gene: -; clone size: -; J gene: TRBJ1-1; V gene: TRBV5-8; CDR3 DNA: TGTGCCAGCAGCCTCAGGCCAAGGGAGGACACTGAAGCTTTCTTT; CDR3 protein: CASSLRPREDTEAFF
D gene: TRBD1; clone size: -; J gene: TRBJ2-1; V gene: TRBV28; CDR3 DNA: TGCAGGACAGGGAATCTCGGAAATGAGCAGTTCTTC; CDR3 protein: CRTGNLGNEQFF
D gene: TRBD1; clone size: -; J gene: TRBJ1-4; V gene: TRBV7-2; CDR3 DNA: TGTGCCAGCAGACCCACCCGACAGGGCCTAAAACTGTTTTTT; CDR3 protein: CASRPTRQGLKLFF
D gene: -; clone size: -; J gene: TRBJ2-2; V gene: TRBV30; CDR3 DNA: TGTGCCTGGAGCCCAGGGTACCCAACCGGGGAGCTGTTTTTT; CDR3 protein: CAWSPGYPTGELFF
D gene: -; clone size: once; J gene: TRBJ2-7; V gene: TRBV9; CDR3 DNA: TGTGCCAGCAGCGGTTCCTCTAGCGTCGAGCAGCACTTC; CDR3 protein: CASSGSSSVEQHF
D gene: -; clone size: -; J gene: TRBJ2-5; V gene: TRBV5-8; CDR3 DNA: TGTGCCAGCACCCGGACGGAGGGCTCACGGACCCAGTACTTC; CDR3 protein: CASTRTEGSRTQYF
D gene: -; clone size: -; J gene: TRBJ1-6; V gene: TRBV30; CDR3 DNA: TGTGCCTGGAGTGTGGGGGGAAATTCACCCCTCCACTTT; CDR3 protein: CAWSVGGNSPLHF